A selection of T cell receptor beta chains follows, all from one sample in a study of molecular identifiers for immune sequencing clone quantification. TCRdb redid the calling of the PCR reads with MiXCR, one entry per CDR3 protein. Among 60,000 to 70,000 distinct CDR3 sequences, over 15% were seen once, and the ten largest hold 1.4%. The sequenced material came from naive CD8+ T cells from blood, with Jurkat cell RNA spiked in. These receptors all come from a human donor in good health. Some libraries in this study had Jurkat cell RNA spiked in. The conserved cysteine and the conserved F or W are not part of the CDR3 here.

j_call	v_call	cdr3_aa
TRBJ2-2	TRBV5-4	ASSLGTSGAGELF
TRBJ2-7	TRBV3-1	ASSPRAVAYEQY
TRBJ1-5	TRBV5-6	ASSSGTGNQPQH
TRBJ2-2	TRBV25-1	AGSYGGTGELF
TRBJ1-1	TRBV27	ASSLTGLMNTEAF
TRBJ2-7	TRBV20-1	SALTGTAYEQY
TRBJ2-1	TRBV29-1	SLVTGTGLNEQF
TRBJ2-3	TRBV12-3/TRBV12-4	ASSLPPTVSGNTDTQY
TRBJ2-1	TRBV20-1	SAKEPGLSYNEQF
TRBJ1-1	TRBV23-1	ASSLESSMNTEAF
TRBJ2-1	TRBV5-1	ASSLTSPAGTTNLEQF
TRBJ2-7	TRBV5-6	ASSLFTSGTYEQY
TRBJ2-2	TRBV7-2	ASSLGVSGELF
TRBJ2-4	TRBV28	ASSFFRGGAAKNIQY
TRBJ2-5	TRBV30	AWGVPDYQETQY
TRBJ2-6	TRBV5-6	ASSLAVSLNSGANVLT
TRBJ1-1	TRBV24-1	ATSDPVDQAF
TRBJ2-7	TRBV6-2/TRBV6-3	ASSSGRTYEQY
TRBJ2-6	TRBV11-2	ASSLAGYTSSGANVLT
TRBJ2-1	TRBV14	ASSHGTADYNEQF
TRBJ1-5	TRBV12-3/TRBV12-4	ASRPDSPNQPQH
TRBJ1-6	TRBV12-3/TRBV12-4	ASSWGQGNSPLH
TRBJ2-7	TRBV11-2	ASSLFGVQTTYEQY
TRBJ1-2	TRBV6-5	ASSSGTANYGYT
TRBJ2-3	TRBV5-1	ASSLDHRSSTDTQY
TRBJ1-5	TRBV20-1	SARDGWGQNQPQH
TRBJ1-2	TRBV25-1	ASSESGENYGYT
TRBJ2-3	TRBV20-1	SARDRDRDNTPY
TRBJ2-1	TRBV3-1	ASSHVGRGNEQF
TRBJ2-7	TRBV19	ASGAGSMHYEQY
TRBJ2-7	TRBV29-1	SGGTGAYEQY
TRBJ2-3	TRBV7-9	ASSLRLAELTDTQY
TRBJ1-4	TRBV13	ASSLMETTNEKLF
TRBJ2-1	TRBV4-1	ASSQEVRALSNNEQF
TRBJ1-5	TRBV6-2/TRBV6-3	ASSPRDYNQPQH
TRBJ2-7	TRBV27	ASSSQGPYEQY
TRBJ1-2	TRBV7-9	ASSSGFVAVDDYT
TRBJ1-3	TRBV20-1	SARAMDGGGNTIY
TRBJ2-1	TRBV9	ASSPPSRREGGEQF
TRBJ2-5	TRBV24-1	ATGDRGSRETQY
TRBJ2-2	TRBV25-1	ASEGAFTGELF
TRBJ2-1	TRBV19	ASTESLDSSYNEQF
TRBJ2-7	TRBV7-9	ASGEGTYEQY
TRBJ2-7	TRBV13	ASSRDGAGDREQY
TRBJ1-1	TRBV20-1	SASEAF
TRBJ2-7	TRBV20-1	SARDGETGSYEQY
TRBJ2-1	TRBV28	ASSPIQGHEQF
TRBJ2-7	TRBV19	ASSPTSGSYGQY
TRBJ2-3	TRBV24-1	ATSDHDGVTASSTDTQY
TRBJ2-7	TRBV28	ASSFRGRWAEQY
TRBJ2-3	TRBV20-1	SARNSGRTDTQY
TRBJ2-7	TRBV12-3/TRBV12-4	ASSRPGTDPYEQY
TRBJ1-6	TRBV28	ASRSTGRGSPLH
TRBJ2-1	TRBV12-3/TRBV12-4	ASSGPAGGPSGEQF
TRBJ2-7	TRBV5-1	ASSLRQGFYEQY
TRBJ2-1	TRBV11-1	ASSRPPGLTRNEQF
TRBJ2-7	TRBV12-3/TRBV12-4	ASSWTGGTYEQY
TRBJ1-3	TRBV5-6	ASSYPPETGDTIY
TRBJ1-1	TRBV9	ASSVIVGSIEAF